The T cell receptor beta chain described here comes from a study of blood T cell repertoires in COVID-19. The CDR3 has 17 amino acids. Between the trimmed V and J ends, which lost 0 bases and 0 bases, there was a span of 10 bases. CDR1 SGHRS and CDR2 YFSETQ come from the germline V gene. Authors' methods: Scientists estimated how many nucleated cells there were by amplifying reference gene primers. TCRdb's table, derived via immunoSEQ multiplex PCR, lists solely in-frame clones and lacks some. Clonal size and the V and J genes are those of that table, whereas D and trimming came from the DNA. The sample has some 180,000 clones; approximately 89% are singletons.

The TCR comes from a man in his forties who had recovered from COVID-19. This rearrangement joins TRBV5-1 to TRBJ1-6, with D maybe TRBD1 (6 bases). Sequencing was carried out using PBMCs or T cells enriched from blood (not recorded which). The CDR3 DNA reads as TGCGCCAGCAGCTTGGAAGGACAGAGCTCCTATAATTCACCCCTCCACTTT. Protein: CASSLEGQSSYNSPLHF. Full variable domain (rest looked up from reference TRBV5-1 and TRBJ1-6): KAGVTQTPRYLIKTRGQQVTLSCSPISGHRSVSWYQQTPGQGLQFLFEYFSETQRNKGNFPGRFSGRQFSNSRSEMNVSTLELGDSALYLCASSLEGQSSYNSPLHFGNGTRLTVT.